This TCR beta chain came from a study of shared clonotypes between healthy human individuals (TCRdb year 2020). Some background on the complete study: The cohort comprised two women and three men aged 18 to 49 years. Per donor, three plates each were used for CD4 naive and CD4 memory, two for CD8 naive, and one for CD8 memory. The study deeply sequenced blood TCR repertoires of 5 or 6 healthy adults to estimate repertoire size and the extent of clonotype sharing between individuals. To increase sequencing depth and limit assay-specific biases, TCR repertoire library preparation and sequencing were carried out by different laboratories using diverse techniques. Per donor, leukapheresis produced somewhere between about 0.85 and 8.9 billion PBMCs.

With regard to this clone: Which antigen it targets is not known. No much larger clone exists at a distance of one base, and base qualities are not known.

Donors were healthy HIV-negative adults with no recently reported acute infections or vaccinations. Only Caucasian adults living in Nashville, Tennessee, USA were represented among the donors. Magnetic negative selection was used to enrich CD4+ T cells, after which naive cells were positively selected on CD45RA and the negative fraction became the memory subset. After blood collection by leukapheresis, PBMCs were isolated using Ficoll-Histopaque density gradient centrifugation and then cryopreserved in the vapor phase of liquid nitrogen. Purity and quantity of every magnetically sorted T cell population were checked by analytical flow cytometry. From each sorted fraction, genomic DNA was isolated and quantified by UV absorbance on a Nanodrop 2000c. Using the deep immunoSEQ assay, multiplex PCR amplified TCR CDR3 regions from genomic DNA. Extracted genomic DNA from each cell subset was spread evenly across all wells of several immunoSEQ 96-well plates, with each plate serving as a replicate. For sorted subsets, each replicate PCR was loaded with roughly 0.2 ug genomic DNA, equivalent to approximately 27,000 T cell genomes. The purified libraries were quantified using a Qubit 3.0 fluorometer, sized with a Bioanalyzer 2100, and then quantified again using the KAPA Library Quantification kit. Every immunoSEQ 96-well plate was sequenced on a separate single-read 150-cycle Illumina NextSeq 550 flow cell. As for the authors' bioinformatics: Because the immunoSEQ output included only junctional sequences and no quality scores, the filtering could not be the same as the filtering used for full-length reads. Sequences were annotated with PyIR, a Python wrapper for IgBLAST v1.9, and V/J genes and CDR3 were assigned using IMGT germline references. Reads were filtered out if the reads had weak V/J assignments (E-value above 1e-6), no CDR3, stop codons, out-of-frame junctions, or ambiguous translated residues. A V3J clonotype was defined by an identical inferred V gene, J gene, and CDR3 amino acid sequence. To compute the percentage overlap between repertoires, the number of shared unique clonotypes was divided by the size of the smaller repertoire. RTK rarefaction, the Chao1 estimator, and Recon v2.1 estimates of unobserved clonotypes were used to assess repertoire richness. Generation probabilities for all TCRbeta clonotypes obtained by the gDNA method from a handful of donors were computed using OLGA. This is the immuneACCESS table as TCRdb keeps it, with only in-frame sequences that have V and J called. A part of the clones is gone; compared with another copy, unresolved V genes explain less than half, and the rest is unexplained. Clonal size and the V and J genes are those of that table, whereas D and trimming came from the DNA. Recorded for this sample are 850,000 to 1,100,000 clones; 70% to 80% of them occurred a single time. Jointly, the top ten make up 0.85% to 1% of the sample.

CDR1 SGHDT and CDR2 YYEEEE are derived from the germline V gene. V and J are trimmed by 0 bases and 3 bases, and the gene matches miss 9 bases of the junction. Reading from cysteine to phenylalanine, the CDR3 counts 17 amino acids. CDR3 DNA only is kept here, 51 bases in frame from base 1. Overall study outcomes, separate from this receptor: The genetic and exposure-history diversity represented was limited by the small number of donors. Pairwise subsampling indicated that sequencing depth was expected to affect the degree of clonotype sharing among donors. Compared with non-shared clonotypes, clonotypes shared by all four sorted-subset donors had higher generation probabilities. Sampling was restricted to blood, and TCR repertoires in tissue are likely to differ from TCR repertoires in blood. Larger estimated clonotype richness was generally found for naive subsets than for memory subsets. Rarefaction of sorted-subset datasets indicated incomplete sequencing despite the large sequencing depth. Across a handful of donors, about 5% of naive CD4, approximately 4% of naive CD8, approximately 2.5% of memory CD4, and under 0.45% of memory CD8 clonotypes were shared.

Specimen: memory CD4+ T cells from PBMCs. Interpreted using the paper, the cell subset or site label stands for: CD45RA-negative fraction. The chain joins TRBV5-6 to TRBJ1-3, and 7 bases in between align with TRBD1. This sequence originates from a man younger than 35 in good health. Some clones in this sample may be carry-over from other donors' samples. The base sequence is TGTGCCAGCAGCTTGGCCGGGCCAGGGGGATTTGGAAACACCATATATTTT. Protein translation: CASSLAGPGGFGNTIYF.